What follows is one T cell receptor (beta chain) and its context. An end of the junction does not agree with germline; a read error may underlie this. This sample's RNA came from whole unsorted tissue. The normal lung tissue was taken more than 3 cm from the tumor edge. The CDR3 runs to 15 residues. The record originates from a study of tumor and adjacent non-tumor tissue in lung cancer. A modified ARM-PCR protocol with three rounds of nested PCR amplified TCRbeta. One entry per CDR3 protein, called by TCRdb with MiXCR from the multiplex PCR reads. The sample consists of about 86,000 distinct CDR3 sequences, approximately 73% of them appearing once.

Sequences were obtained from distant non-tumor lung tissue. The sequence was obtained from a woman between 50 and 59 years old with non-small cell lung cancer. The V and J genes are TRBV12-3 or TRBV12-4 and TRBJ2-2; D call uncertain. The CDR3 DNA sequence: TGTGCCAGTACACGTCATTTGTCCGTCACCGTGGAGCTGTTTTTT. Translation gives CASTRHLSVTVELFF.